This TCR beta chain was sequenced for a study of blood T cell repertoires in COVID-19. As for the study in general: The United States, Italy and Spain provided the acute and convalescent COVID-19 samples. Nucleic acid was either cDNA or gDNA, and it came from T cells, B-cell-depleted T cells, or PBMCs.

This CDR3 has 16 amino acids. The germline CDR1 and CDR2 sequences are SGHRS and YFSETQ. Unmatched junction bases numbered 7, after V lost 3 bases and J lost 4 bases. As processed by the authors: Amplification from reference gene primers served as the basis for estimated nucleated cell counts. Profiling relied on immunoSEQ multiplex PCR, and the TCRdb table lists in-frame clones only, not all of them. V, J and clone size derive from that table, while D and trimming were established from the DNA sequence. There are 200,000 to 300,000 clones in the sample; 65% to 85% occur only once, and approximately 1.5% lies in the top ten.

The chain carries TRBV5-1 and TRBJ1-3, with TRBD1 matching over 10 bases. The sample comprised peripheral blood. The receptor was isolated from a woman in her 40s who had recovered from COVID-19. The CDR3 sequence: CASSYSGTGVGNTIYF. In nucleotides, the CDR3 is TGCGCCAGCAGCTACTCCGGGACAGGGGTAGGAAACACCATATATTTT.